Listed below are T cell receptor beta chains from one sample, sequenced in a study of persistence of HIV-infected CD4 T cells. Sequencing used immunoSEQ multiplex PCR; TCRdb keeps in-frame clones, though not all of them. In the table there are almost 20,000 clones, around three quarters of which are singletons. These receptors have no known antigen. Sample: CD4+ T cells sorted from PBMCs after roughly 18-hour stimulation, taken from a patient who received antiretroviral therapy. Source of these receptors: an adult man with HIV who was CMV-seropositive. Each CDR3 is given with its conserved first and last residue. D genes are given only for firm matches. Not every row has a clone size; where given, it reads once, few, many or a size class.

d_call	v_call	clone_size	j_call	cdr3_aa	cdr3_nt
.	TRBV27	.	TRBJ2-7	CASSTADPFYEQYF	TGTGCCAGCAGTACGGCAGATCCTTTTTACGAGCAGTACTTC
.	TRBV2	.	TRBJ1-4	CASSEAMGSGGEKLFF	TGTGCCAGCAGTGAAGCGATGGGTTCCGGGGGTGAAAAACTGTTTTTT
.	TRBV19	.	TRBJ1-1	CASTPGRPNTEAFF	TGTGCCAGTACCCCAGGCCGACCGAACACTGAAGCTTTCTTT
TRBD2	TRBV7-2	.	TRBJ2-1	CASSALAGVYNEQFF	TGTGCCAGCAGCGCACTAGCGGGGGTTTACAATGAGCAGTTCTTC
.	TRBV3-1/TRBV3-2	.	TRBJ1-3	CASSLLQGFGNTIYF	TGTGCCAGCAGCCTTCTTCAGGGATTTGGAAACACCATATATTTT
.	TRBV2	.	TRBJ2-1	CASRVEGDEQFF	TGTGCCAGCAGGGTTGAAGGGGATGAGCAGTTCTTC
.	TRBV3-1/TRBV3-2	.	TRBJ1-5	CASSPGGNQPQHF	TGTGCCAGCAGCCCCGGGGGCAATCAGCCCCAGCATTTT
TRBD1	TRBV6-1	.	TRBJ1-1	CASSERAGGRYSTEAFF	TGTGCCAGCAGTGAAAGGGCAGGGGGAAGATATAGCACTGAAGCTTTCTTT
.	TRBV5-1	few	TRBJ2-7	CASSPAGHEQYF	TGCGCCAGCAGCCCCGCAGGGCATGAGCAGTACTTC
TRBD2	TRBV9	.	TRBJ2-7	CASSAGESGVASYEQYF	TGTGCCAGCAGCGCTGGAGAAAGCGGGGTCGCTTCCTACGAGCAGTACTTC
TRBD1	TRBV19	.	TRBJ2-5	CASSPRTGLRETQYF	TGTGCCAGTAGTCCGAGGACAGGTCTAAGGGAGACCCAGTACTTC
.	TRBV19	medium-sized	TRBJ1-3	CATSRGVAGNTIYF	TGTGCCACCTCCCGAGGGGTGGCTGGAAACACCATATATTTT
TRBD1	TRBV19	few	TRBJ1-5	CASIPGTGGNQPQHF	TGTGCCAGTATCCCCGGGACAGGGGGCAATCAGCCCCAGCATTTT
.	TRBV2	.	TRBJ2-2	CASSGQTGELFF	TGTGCCAGCAGCGGACAGACCGGGGAGCTGTTTTTT
TRBD1	TRBV7-2	.	TRBJ1-1	CASSLARGPGAEAFF	TGTGCCAGCAGCTTAGCGAGGGGGCCGGGGGCTGAAGCTTTCTTT
.	TRBV3-1/TRBV3-2	.	TRBJ1-4	CASSQAGGATNEKLFF	TGTGCCAGCAGCCAAGCAGGTGGGGCAACTAATGAAAAACTGTTTTTT
.	TRBV10-3	.	TRBJ1-5	CAIRSAVDNQPQHF	TGTGCCATCAGATCCGCCGTAGACAATCAGCCCCAGCATTTT
.	TRBV7-8	.	TRBJ1-1	CASIDQGYTEAFF	TGTGCCAGCATCGATCAGGGGTACACTGAAGCTTTCTTT
.	TRBV18	.	TRBJ1-5	CASSPREGRGQPQHF	TGTGCCAGCTCACCAAGGGAAGGGCGGGGGCAGCCCCAGCATTTT
.	TRBV30	.	TRBJ2-1	CAWSAGGARNEQFF	TGTGCCTGGAGTGCAGGGGGGGCGAGGAATGAGCAGTTCTTC
TRBD1	TRBV5-1	.	TRBJ1-4	CASSLGSYRGNEKLFF	TGCGCCAGCAGCTTGGGAAGTTACAGGGGGAATGAAAAACTGTTTTTT
TRBD2	TRBV5-1	.	TRBJ2-7	CASREAGGAYEQYF	TGCGCCAGCAGGGAAGCGGGGGGCGCCTACGAGCAGTACTTC
.	TRBV2	.	TRBJ1-4	CASRDEKLFF	TGTGCCAGCAGGGATGAAAAACTGTTTTTT
.	TRBV2	.	TRBJ1-1	CASSAQTSLTEAFF	TGTGCCAGCAGTGCACAGACCTCCCTCACTGAAGCTTTCTTT
.	TRBV12-5	.	TRBJ2-3	CASGLYTDTQYF	TGTGCTAGTGGTCTCTACACAGATACGCAGTATTTT
.	TRBV4-1	medium-sized	TRBJ1-3	CASSQGDSARNTIYF	TGCGCCAGCAGCCAAGGAGACAGCGCCCGAAACACCATATATTTT
TRBD1	TRBV7-3	.	TRBJ2-2	CASSYDRGTGELFF	TGTGCCAGCAGCTATGACAGGGGTACCGGGGAGCTGTTTTTT
.	TRBV2	.	TRBJ1-1	CASTRGGNTEAFF	TGTGCCAGCACCCGCGGGGGCAACACTGAAGCTTTCTTT
.	TRBV6-1	.	TRBJ2-7	CASSESTGSEQYF	TGTGCCAGCAGTGAATCTACAGGATCCGAGCAGTACTTC
.	TRBV24-1	medium-sized	TRBJ1-2	CATSDPPTDGYTF	TGTGCCACCAGTGATCCCCCGACGGATGGCTACACCTTC
.	TRBV9	.	TRBJ1-3	CASSVQGLSGNTIYF	TGTGCCAGCAGCGTACAGGGGCTCTCTGGAAACACCATATATTTT
.	TRBV9	.	TRBJ1-6	CASSVSSTENSPLHF	TGTGCCAGCAGCGTAAGTTCGACGGAGAATTCACCCCTCCACTTT